A single sample is the source of the 5 T cell receptor beta chains below, sequenced in a study of tumor and adjacent non-tumor tissue in lung cancer (dated by TCRdb to 2016 to 2019). Library method: multiplex PCR. The sequencing machine was an Illumina HiSeq 2500. Following protocols modified from ARM-PCR, the researchers constructed TCRbeta libraries through three rounds of nested PCR with primers (Table S4). TCRdb trimmed the raw reads at Q25, called clones with MiXCR and kept productive beta chains. One record per CDR3 amino acid sequence lists the most common genes and DNA. The sample table lists around 210,000 distinct CDR3 sequences, about 76% of them with a count of one. Clones ranked in the top ten supply about 23% of the sample. RNA was extracted from bulk unsorted tissue and checked for quality with a NanoDrop ND-1000 and an Agilent 2100. Sequences were obtained from lung tumor tissue. The source is a man in his fifties or sixties with non-small cell lung cancer.

Of note for this clonotype: With a much larger clone just one base away, this may be a read error. The V gene is TRBV11-3, the J gene TRBJ2-1; TRBD1 matches at 11 bases. CDR3 length: 15 residues. CDR1 and CDR2 from the germline V gene are SGHNT and YENEEA. CDR3 bases: TGTGTCAGCAGCTTGTTTGGACAGGGGGCCAATGAGCAGTTCTTC. Its protein product is CVSSLFGQGANEQFF.

This clonotype was observed a few times. The J gene is TRBJ2-3, the V gene TRBV5-4, with D perhaps matching TRBD2 (5 bases). The ends were cut back, 0 bases at V and 1 base at J, with 15 bases in the middle. CDR1 and CDR2 from the germline V gene are SGHNT and YYREEE (reference sequence). CDR3 length: 17 amino acids. The CDR3 is CASSLALRGWGTDTQYF. The CDR3 nucleotides read TGTGCCAGCAGCTTGGCACTCAGAGGGTGGGGCACAGATACGCAGTATTTT.

Comment on this clonotype: Germline is not matched at one junction end, which may reflect a read error. CDR3 nucleotide sequence: TGTGCCAGCAGGCAAGAGTACTTTCCTAGCGGGGATAACATCGGGGAGCTGTTTTTT. It yields the protein CASRQEYFPSGDNIGELFF. The rearrangement links TRBV4-2 to TRBJ2-2, with 9 bases fitting TRBD2. Germline V gives CDR1 LGHNA, CDR2 YNFKEQ. CDR3 length: 19 amino acids.

Comment on this clonotype: One junction end disagrees with the germline gene, perhaps due to a read error. J is TRBJ2-3 and V is TRBV11-3, with a weak D call TRBD2 (5 bases). The CDR3 extends over 13 amino acids. In germline, CDR1 is SGHNT, CDR2 YENEEA. The CDR3 DNA reads as TGCGCCAGCGGCAGCAGGACCACAGATACGCAGTATTTT. Translating it yields CASGSRTTDTQYF.

Note on this clonotype: A much larger clone sits a single nucleotide away, making a read error possible. The chain joins TRBV6-1 to TRBJ1-5; no definite D call. Judging by the DNA end, TRBJ2-3 fits better; the J call may be wrong. The CDR3 has 14 amino acids. Per the germline V gene, CDR1 is MNHNS and CDR2 is SASEGT. CDR3 amino acids: CASSHAAKEWPQYF. CDR3 coding DNA: TGTGCCAGCAGCCACGCGGCTAAGGAGTGGCCCCAGTATTTT.